This is a list of T cell receptor beta chains from one sample in a study of OX40 agonist ivuxolimab in advanced cancers. Clones were sequenced by immunoSEQ multiplex PCR, and TCRdb holds only the in-frame ones, with some missing. The data show about 93,000 clones, 92% seen once. Sequenced material: CD4+ or CD8+ T cells sorted from blood, taken in a trial of the OX40 agonist ivuxolimab. Receptors originate from an adult with an advanced solid tumor such as melanoma, head and neck, liver or kidney cancer. Both conserved end residues are trimmed from each CDR3. Fields, in order: V gene, J gene, CDR3 protein.

TRBV7-9	TRBJ2-7	ASSLGLANEQY
TRBV5-1	TRBJ1-2	ASSAGHVASYGYT
TRBV2	TRBJ2-3	ASSAGRGGTDTQY
TRBV2	TRBJ2-3	ASRKGLSTDTQY
TRBV29-1	TRBJ1-1	SVEVQGWINTEAF
TRBV11-3	TRBJ2-2	ASSISTGYTGELF
TRBV9	TRBJ1-3	ASSVSSSGNTIY
TRBV30	TRBJ2-3	AWSGLAGTTDTQY
TRBV6-1	TRBJ1-2	ASADSHYGYT
TRBV9	TRBJ1-3	ASSPEGRAGNTIY
TRBV5-4	TRBJ2-3	ASSLGPGLAGSTSTDTQY
TRBV6-1	TRBJ1-4	ASRSLGLEKLF
TRBV5-1	TRBJ1-2	ASPLGGTHGYT
TRBV2	TRBJ2-3	ASSGGQTSTDTQY
TRBV19	TRBJ1-1	ASSDRVDTEAF
TRBV10-1	TRBJ2-1	ASSESGRGRQF
TRBV7-3	TRBJ2-1	ASSSSGLNEQF
TRBV30	TRBJ2-1	AWRGGVVQQF
TRBV18	.	ASSPTGVGEQY
TRBV10-3	TRBJ2-1	AIHQGQGAIEQF
TRBV5-1	TRBJ1-2	ASSIRQGANYGYT
TRBV2	TRBJ1-2	ASSGVDRGYYGYT
TRBV6-1	TRBJ2-3	ASSDVLAGGLTLNTQY
TRBV6-6	TRBJ1-6	ASSYSRGSNSPLH
TRBV9	TRBJ2-7	ASSDSDRGGRAYEQY
TRBV30	TRBJ2-7	AWGTGSYEQY
TRBV6-1	TRBJ2-2	ASSKDRANTGELF
TRBV30	TRBJ1-2	AWSGQANNYGYT